A single sample gave rise to the 10 T cell receptor beta chains below, sequenced in a study of vaccination effects on CD4 cells after COVID-19. Their target antigens are unknown. Some clones are missing from TCRdb's copy, which holds only in-frame ones; the method was immunoSEQ multiplex PCR. The table includes about 24,000 clones, about 72% detected once. With the ViraFEST assay, the study expanded antigen-specific CD4+ T cells using viral peptide pools, then sequenced them. Once cultured for approximately eleven days, the cells underwent separation to obtain CD4+ T cells. No vaccinee had earlier SARS-CoV-2 infection, and nucleocapsid antibodies were negative. The sequencing here drew on CD4+ T cells from PBMCs cultured with HCoV-OC43 spike peptides, taken before COVID-19 vaccination. The subset was: HCoV-OC43 spike overlapping peptide pool stimulation. Receptors originate from a human donor who received a COVID-19 vaccine.

The rearrangement uses TRBV10-3 and TRBJ1-6; a possible D gene is TRBD1 (6 bases). In germline, CDR1 is ENHRY, CDR2 SYGVKD. With 8 bases removed from V and 0 bases from J, the gap between germline ends came to 29 bases. CDR3 length: 21 residues. CDR3 coding DNA: TGTGCCATCCGACTGGGGCCGACAGGAGCTGGAAAGGGCTCCTATAATTCACCCCTCCACTTT. Translated, it gives CAIRLGPTGAGKGSYNSPLHF.

The V gene is TRBV6-5, the J gene TRBJ1-2; TRBD1 matches 7 bases. The junction had 8 bases not matched to a gene; V was cut back by 7 bases and J by 0 bases. The CDR3 is 15 residues long. Looked up from germline, CDR1 is MNHEY and CDR2 is SVGAGI. The CDR3 region has the DNA TGTGCCAGCAACGAGGGCCAGGGGGCTAACTATGGCTACACCTTC. Translated, it gives CASNEGQGANYGYTF.

The chain carries TRBV12-3 or TRBV12-4 and TRBJ2-7, with D perhaps matching TRBD1 (5 bases). The V and J ends lost 5 bases and 0 bases respectively, with 8 bases between them. The CDR3 contains 13 residues. The CDR3 region is CASSRTFSYEQYF. The CDR3 DNA sequence: TGTGCCAGCAGTAGGACATTCTCCTACGAGCAGTACTTC.

This clone was seen a handful of times. The chain uses TRBV5-1 and TRBJ2-2, with TRBD2 matching 9 bases. Germline loops: CDR1 SGHRS, CDR2 YFSETQ. V lost 2 bases to trimming and J lost 0 bases; unmatched junction nucleotides: 2. The CDR3 has 16 residues. This CDR3 is CASSLVAGANTGELFF. The CDR3 nucleotides are TGCGCCAGCAGCTTAGTAGCGGGAGCGAACACCGGGGAGCTGTTTTTT.

This rearrangement joins TRBV6-5 to TRBJ2-1, with D uncertain. Germline CDR1 and CDR2: MNHEY and SVGAGI. Trimming shortened V by 5 bases and J by 0 bases, and 8 bases separated the two germline ends. The CDR3 extends over 14 amino acids. The CDR3 spells CASSLESSYNEQFF. The DNA for the CDR3 is TGTGCCAGCAGTCTGGAAAGCTCCTACAATGAGCAGTTCTTC.

This chain links TRBV14 with TRBJ2-3; D gene ambiguous. Germline assignment: CDR1 SGHDN and CDR2 FVKESK. V was cut by 3 bases and J by 8 bases, with 6 bases left in between. This CDR3 has 11 residues. The CDR3 spells CASSHGATQYF. CDR3 DNA: TGTGCCAGCAGCCATGGTGCTACGCAGTATTTT.

The V and J genes are TRBV18 and TRBJ2-5; 9 positions agree with TRBD1. Germline CDR1 is KGHSH and CDR2 is LQKENI. There are 15 residues in the CDR3. J lost 4 bases, V lost 3 bases, and 6 bases had no gene match. The DNA of the CDR3 is TGTGCCAGCTCACCTCCGGGACAGGGTCGAGAGACCCAGTACTTC. Residues: CASSPPGQGRETQYF.

The J gene is TRBJ2-1, the V gene TRBV27, with D possibly called TRBD1 or TRBD2 (5 bases each). Germline-derived CDR1 and CDR2 are MNHEY and SMNVEV (reference sequence). The CDR3 is 16 amino acids. V lost 4 bases, J lost 9 bases, and 22 bases lay in between. The CDR3 sequence: CASSYMALGAAFEQFF. CDR3 nucleotides: TGTGCCAGCAGTTATATGGCCCTCGGGGCCGCCTTTGAGCAGTTCTTC.

The rearrangement joins TRBV5-1 to TRBJ2-1, with D possibly TRBD2 on 5 matching bases. The V gene's germline CDR1 is SGHRS and CDR2 YFSETQ. Between the trimmed V and J ends, which lost 0 bases and 3 bases, there was a span of 10 bases. The CDR3 sequence is 15 residues long. The CDR3, as DNA: TGCGCCAGCAGCTTGGAGGCGAGCGGCTACAATGAGCAGTTCTTC. The encoded protein is CASSLEASGYNEQFF.

This rearrangement joins TRBV3-1 (or the pseudogene TRBV3-2) to TRBJ2-2; no clear D. V dropped 4 bases and J dropped 4 bases, with 7 bases sitting between them. Looked up from germline, CDR1 is LGHDT and CDR2 is YNNKEL (reference sequence). The CDR3 has 13 residues. CDR3 amino acids: CASSPDGTGELFF. The CDR3 DNA sequence: TGTGCCAGCAGCCCCGATGGCACCGGGGAGCTGTTTTTT.